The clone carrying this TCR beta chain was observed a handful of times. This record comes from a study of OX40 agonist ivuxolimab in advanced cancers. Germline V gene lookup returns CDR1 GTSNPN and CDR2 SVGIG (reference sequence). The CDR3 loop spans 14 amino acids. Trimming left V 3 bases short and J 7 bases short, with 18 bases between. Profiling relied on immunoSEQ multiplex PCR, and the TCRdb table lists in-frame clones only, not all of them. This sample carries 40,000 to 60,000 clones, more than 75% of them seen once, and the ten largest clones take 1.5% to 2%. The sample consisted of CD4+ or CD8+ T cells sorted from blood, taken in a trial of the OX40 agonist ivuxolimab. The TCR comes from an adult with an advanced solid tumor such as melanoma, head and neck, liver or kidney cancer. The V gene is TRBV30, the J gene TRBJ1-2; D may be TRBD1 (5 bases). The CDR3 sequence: CAWRADGGLGGYTF. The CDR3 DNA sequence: TGTGCCTGGAGGGCGGATGGGGGTCTCGGTGGCTACACCTTC. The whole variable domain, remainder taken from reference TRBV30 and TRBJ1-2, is SQTIHQWPATLVQPVGSPLSLECTVEGTSNPNLYWYRQAAGRGLQLLFYSVGIGQISSEVPQNLSASRPQDRQFILSSKKLLLSDSGFYLCAWRADGGLGGYTFGSGTRLTVV.